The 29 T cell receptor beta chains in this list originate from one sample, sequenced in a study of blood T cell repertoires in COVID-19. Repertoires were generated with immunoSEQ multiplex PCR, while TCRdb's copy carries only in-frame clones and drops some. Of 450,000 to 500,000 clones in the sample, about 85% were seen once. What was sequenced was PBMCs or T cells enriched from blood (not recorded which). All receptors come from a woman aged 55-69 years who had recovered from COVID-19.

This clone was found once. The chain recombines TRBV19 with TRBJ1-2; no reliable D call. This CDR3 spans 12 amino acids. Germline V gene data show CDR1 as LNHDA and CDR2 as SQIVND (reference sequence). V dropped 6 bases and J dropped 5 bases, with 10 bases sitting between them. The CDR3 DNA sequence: TGTGCCAGTAGCCGTACAGTTTATGGCTACACCTTC. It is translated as CASSRTVYGYTF.

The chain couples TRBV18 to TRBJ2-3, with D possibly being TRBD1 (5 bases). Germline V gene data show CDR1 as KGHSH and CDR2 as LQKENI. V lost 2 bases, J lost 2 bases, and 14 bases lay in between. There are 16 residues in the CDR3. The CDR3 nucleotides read TGTGCCAGCTCACCAGTCGTTACAGGAAACACAGATACGCAGTATTTT. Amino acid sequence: CASSPVVTGNTDTQYF.

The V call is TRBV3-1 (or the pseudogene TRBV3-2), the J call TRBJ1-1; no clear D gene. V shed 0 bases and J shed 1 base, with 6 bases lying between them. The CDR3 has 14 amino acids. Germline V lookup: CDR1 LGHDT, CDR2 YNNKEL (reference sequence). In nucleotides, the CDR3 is TGTGCCAGCAGCCAAGAGGGCACGAACACTGAAGCTTTCTTT. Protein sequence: CASSQEGTNTEAFF.

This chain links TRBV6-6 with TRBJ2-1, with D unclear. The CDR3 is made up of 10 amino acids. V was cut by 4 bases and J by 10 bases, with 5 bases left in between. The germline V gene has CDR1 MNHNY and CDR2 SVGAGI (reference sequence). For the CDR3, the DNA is TGTGCCAGCAGTTTTGGCGAGCAGTTCTTC. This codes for CASSFGEQFF.

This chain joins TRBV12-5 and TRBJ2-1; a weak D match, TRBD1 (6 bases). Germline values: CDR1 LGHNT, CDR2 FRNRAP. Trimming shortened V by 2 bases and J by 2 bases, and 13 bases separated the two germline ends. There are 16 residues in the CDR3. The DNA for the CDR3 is TGTGCTAGTGGTTTGTTGGCTGGGACACCCTACAATGAGCAGTTCTTC. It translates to CASGLLAGTPYNEQFF.

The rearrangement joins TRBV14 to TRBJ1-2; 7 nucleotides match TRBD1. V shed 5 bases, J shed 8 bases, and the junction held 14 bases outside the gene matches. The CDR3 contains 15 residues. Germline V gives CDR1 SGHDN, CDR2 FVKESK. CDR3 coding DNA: TGTGCCAGCAGCGTACAGACAGGGCCGAGGTTCGGCTACACCTTC. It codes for CASSVQTGPRFGYTF. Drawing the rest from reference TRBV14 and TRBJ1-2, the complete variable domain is EAGVTQFPSHSVIEKGQTVTLRCDPISGHDNLYWYRRVMGKEIKFLLHFVKESKQDESGMPNNRFLAERTGGTYSTLKVQPAELEDSGVYFCASSVQTGPRFGYTFGSGTRLTVV.

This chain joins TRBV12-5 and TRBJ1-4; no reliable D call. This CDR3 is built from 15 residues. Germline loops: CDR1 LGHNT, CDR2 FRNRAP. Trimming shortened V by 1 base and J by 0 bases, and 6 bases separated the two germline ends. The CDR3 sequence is CASGLGVATNEKLFF. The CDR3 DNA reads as TGTGCTAGTGGTTTGGGAGTTGCAACTAATGAAAAACTGTTTTTT.

CDR3 DNA sequence: TGTGCCAGTAGTTTACAGGGTACTGGAAACACCATATATTTT. Encoded protein: CASSLQGTGNTIYF. This chain joins TRBV19 and TRBJ1-3, with D possibly being TRBD1 (6 bases). CDR1 and CDR2 from the germline V gene are LNHDA and SQIVND (reference sequence). CDR3 length: 14 residues. Trimming removed 5 bases at V and 2 bases at J, with 10 bases between.

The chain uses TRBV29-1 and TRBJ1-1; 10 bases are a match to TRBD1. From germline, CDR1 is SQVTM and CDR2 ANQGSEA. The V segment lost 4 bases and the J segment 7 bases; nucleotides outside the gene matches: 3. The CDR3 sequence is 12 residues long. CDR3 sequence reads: CSVGQGASEAFF. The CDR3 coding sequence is TGCAGCGTTGGACAGGGGGCGAGTGAAGCTTTCTTT.

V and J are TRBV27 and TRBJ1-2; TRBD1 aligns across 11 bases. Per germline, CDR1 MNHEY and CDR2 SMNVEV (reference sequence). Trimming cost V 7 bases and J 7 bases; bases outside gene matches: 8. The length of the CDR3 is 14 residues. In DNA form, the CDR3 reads TGTGCCAGCAAGGGGACAGGGGGATTGGGTGGCTACACCTTC. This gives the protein CASKGTGGLGGYTF.

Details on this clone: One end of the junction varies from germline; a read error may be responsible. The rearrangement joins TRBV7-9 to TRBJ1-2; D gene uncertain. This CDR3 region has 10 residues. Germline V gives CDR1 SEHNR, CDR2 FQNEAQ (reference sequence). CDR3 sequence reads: CASSLVDFSF. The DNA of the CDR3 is TGTGCCAGCAGCTTAGTGGACTTCTCCTTC.

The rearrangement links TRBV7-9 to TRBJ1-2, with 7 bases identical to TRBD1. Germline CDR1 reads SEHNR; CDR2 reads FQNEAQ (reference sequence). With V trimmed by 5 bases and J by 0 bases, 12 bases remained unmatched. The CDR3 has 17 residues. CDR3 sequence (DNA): TGTGCCAGCAGCCCATGGGGACAGCCCGAAACTAACTATGGCTACACCTTC. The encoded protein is CASSPWGQPETNYGYTF.

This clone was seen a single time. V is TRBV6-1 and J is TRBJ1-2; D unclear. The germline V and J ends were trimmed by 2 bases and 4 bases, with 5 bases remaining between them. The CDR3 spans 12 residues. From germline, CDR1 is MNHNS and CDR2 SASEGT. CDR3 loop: CASSENRYGYTF. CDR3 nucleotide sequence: TGTGCCAGCAGTGAAAATCGCTATGGCTACACCTTC.

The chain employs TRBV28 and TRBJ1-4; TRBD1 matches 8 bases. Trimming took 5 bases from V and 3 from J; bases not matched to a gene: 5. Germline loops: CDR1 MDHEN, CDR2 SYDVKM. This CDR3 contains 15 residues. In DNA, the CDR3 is TGTGCCAGCAGTGACAGGGGAGGGGCTAATGAAAAACTGTTTTTT. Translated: CASSDRGGANEKLFF.

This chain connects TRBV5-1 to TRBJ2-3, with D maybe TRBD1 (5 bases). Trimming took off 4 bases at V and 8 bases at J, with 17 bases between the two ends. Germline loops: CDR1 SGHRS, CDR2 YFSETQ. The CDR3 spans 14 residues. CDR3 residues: CASSDFQGSPTQYF. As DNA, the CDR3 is TGCGCCAGCAGCGACTTTCAGGGTTCTCCTACGCAGTATTTT.

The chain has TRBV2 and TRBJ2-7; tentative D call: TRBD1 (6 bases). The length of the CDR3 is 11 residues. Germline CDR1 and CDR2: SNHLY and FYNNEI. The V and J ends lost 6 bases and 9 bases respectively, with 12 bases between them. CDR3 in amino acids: CASSVGTPQYF. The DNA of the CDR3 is TGTGCCAGCAGCGTGGGGACACCGCAGTACTTC. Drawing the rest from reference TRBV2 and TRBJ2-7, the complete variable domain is EPEVTQTPSHQVTQMGQEVILRCVPISNHLYFYWYRQILGQKVEFLVSFYNNEISEKSEIFDDQFSVERPDGSNFTLKIRSTKLEDSAMYFCASSVGTPQYFGPGTRLTVT.

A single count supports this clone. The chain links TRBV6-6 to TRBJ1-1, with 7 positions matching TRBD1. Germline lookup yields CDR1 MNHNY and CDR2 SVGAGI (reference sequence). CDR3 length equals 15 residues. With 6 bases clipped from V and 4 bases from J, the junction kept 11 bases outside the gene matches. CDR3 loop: CASSPTLQGTTEAFF. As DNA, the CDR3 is TGTGCCAGCAGCCCCACCCTACAGGGGACCACTGAAGCTTTCTTT.

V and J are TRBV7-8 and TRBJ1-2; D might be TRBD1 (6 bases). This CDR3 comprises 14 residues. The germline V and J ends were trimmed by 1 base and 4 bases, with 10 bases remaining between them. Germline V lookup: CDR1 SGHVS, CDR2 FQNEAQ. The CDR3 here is CASSLGTDGYGYTF. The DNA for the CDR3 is TGTGCCAGCAGCTTAGGGACAGACGGCTATGGCTACACCTTC. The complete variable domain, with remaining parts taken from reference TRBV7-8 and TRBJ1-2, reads GAGVSQSPRYKVAKRGQDVALRCDPISGHVSLFWYQQALGQGPEFLTYFQNEAQLDKSGLPSDRFFAERPEGSVSTLKIQRTQQEDSAVYLCASSLGTDGYGYTFGSGTRLTVV.

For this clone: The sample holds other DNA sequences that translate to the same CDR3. CDR3 DNA: TGTGCCAGCAGTGAGGGCGGGAGGGGGACTGAAGCTTTCTTT. Translating it yields CASSEGGRGTEAFF. V gene TRBV2 combines with J gene TRBJ1-1; a possible D gene is TRBD1 (6 bases). Trimming pared 3 bases from V and 5 bases from J, leaving 13 bases between. The CDR3 sequence is 14 residues long. CDR1 is SNHLY, CDR2 FYNNEI, per germline.

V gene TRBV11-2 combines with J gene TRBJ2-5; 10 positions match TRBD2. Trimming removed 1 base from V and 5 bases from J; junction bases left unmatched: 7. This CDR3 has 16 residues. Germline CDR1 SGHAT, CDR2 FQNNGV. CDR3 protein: CASSLGTSGGWETQYF. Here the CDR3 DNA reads TGTGCCAGCAGCTTAGGGACTAGCGGCGGGTGGGAGACCCAGTACTTC.

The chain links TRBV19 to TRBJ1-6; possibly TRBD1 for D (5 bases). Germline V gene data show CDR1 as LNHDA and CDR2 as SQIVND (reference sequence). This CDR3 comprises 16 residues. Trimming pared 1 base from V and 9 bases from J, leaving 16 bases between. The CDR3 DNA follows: TGTGCCAGTAGTATAGGGGGCCAGCCGGGTGGTTCACCCCTCCACTTT. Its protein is CASSIGGQPGGSPLHF.

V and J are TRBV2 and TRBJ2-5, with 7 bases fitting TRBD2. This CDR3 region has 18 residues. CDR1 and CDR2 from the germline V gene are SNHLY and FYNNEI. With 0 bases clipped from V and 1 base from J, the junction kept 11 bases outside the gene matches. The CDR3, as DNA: TGTGCCAGCAGTGAAGCGCGTTGGGGACTAATTGCCCAAGAGACCCAGTACTTC. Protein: CASSEARWGLIAQETQYF.

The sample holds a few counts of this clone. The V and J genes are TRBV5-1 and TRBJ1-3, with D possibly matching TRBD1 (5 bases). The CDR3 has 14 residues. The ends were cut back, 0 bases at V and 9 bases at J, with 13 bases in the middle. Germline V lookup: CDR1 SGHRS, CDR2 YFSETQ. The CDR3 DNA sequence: TGCGCCAGCAGCTTGGAGGGCAGGGCGAGCACCATATATTTT. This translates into CASSLEGRASTIYF.

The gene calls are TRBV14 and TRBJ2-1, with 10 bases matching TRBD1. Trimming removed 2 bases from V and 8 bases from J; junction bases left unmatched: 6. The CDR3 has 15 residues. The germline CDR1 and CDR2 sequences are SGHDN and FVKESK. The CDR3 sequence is CASSQLGQGFDEQFF. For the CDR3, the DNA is TGTGCCAGCAGCCAATTGGGACAGGGGTTCGATGAGCAGTTCTTC.

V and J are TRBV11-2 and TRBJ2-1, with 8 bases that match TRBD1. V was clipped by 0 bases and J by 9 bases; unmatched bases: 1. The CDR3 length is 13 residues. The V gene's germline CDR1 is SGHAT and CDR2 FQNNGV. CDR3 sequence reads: CASSLDQGAEQFF. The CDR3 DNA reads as TGTGCCAGCAGCTTAGATCAGGGGGCTGAGCAGTTCTTC. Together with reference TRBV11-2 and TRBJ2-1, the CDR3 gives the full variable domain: EAGVAQSPRYKIIEKRQSVAFWCNPISGHATLYWYQQILGQGPKLLIQFQNNGVVDDSQLPKDRFSAERLKGVDSTLKIQPAKLEDSAVYLCASSLDQGAEQFFGPGTRLTVL.

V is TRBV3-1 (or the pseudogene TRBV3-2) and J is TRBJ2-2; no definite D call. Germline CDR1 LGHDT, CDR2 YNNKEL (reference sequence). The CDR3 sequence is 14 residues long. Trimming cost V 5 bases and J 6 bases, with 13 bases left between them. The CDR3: CASSERPLPGELFF. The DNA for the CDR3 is TGTGCCAGCAGCGAGCGTCCCCTCCCCGGGGAGCTGTTTTTT.

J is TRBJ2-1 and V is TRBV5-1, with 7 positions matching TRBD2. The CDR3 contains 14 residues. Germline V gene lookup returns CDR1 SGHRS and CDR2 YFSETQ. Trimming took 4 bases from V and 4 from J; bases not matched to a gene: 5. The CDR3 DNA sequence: TGCGCCAGCAGCCCTCTCGGGGGGTACAATGAGCAGTTCTTC. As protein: CASSPLGGYNEQFF.

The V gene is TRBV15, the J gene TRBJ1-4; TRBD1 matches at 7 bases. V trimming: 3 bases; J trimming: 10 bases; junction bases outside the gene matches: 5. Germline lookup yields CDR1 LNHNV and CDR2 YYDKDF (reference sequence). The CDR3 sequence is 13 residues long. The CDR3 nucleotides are TGTGCCACCAGCAGCGGACAGGTCTTAAAACTGTTTTTT. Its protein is CATSSGQVLKLFF.

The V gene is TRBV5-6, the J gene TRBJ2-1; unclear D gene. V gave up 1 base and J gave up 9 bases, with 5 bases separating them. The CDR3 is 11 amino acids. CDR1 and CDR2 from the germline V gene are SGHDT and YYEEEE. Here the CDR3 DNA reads TGTGCCAGCAGCTTGTATTCTGAGCAGTTCTTC. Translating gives CASSLYSEQFF.